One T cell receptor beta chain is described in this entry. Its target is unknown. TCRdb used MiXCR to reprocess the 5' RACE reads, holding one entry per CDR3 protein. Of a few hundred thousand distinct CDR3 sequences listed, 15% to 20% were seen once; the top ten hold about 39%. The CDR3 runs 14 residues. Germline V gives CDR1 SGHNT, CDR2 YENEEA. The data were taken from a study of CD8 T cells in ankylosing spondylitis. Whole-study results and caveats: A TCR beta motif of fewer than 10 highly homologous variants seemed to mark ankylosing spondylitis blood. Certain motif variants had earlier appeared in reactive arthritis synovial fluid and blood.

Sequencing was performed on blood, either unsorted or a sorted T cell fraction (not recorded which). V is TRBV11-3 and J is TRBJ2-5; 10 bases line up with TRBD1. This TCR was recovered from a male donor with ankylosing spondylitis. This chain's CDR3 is CATAGGTGVETQYF. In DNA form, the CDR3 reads TGTGCTACAGCTGGGGGGACAGGGGTAGAGACCCAGTACTTC.